These 30 T cell receptor beta chains were sequenced from one sample in a study of blood T cell repertoires in COVID-19. Produced via immunoSEQ multiplex PCR; TCRdb's table is partial and in-frame only. The table records some 150,000 clones, 75% to 85% of them present only once. The sample taken for sequencing was peripheral blood. The origin of the receptors is a woman aged 45-65 years with acute or convalescent COVID-19.

The V call is TRBV6-5, the J call TRBJ1-5; 9 bases map to TRBD1. The CDR3 contains 16 residues. With V trimmed by 2 bases and J by 0 bases, 2 bases remained unmatched. Per germline, CDR1 MNHEY and CDR2 SVGAGI. The CDR3 coding sequence is TGTGCCAGCAGTTACCGGACAGGGGATAGCAATCAGCCCCAGCATTTT. This codes for CASSYRTGDSNQPQHF.

The chain employs TRBV19 and TRBJ1-1; unclear D gene. Germline lookup yields CDR1 LNHDA and CDR2 SQIVND (reference sequence). The V gene lost 3 bases and the J gene lost 1 base, with 9 bases spanning the gap. The CDR3 runs 14 residues. CDR3 residues: CASSINPQNTEAFF. The CDR3 DNA reads TGTGCCAGTAGTATTAACCCACAGAACACTGAAGCTTTCTTT.

For the CDR3, the DNA is TGTGCCAGCAGCGTAGTGGGCCAGGGGGCTGGAAACACCATATATTTT. Translating gives CASSVVGQGAGNTIYF. This rearrangement joins TRBV9 to TRBJ1-3; 7 bases agree with TRBD1. With V trimmed by 0 bases and J by 2 bases, 5 bases remained unmatched. Germline V gene sequence: CDR1 SGDLS, CDR2 YYNGEE. The CDR3 runs to 16 residues.

In its sample, this clone was seen a few times. This chain uses TRBV12-5 with TRBJ1-2; 8 nucleotides line up with TRBD1. J was trimmed by 0 bases and V by 9 bases; bases with no gene match: 9. Germline V gene sequence: CDR1 LGHNT, CDR2 FRNRAP. The CDR3 consists of 15 residues. This chain's CDR3 is CASGGQAGANYGYTF. The CDR3 region has the DNA TGTGCTAGCGGGGGACAGGCCGGGGCTAACTATGGCTACACCTTC. Full variable domain (remainder filled in from reference TRBV12-5 and TRBJ1-2): DARVTQTPRHKVTEMGQEVTMRCQPILGHNTVFWYRQTMMQGLELLAYFRNRAPLDDSGMPKDRFSAEMPDATLATLKIQPSEPRDSAVYFCASGGQAGANYGYTFGSGTRLTVV.

This clone was seen a single time. V usage is TRBV19 and J usage is TRBJ2-2; maybe TRBD2 (6 bases). V dropped 8 bases and J dropped 2 bases, with 12 bases sitting between them. Germline values: CDR1 LNHDA, CDR2 SQIVND (reference sequence). This CDR3 region has 14 residues. Here the CDR3 DNA reads TGTGCCAGTGATGGAGGGATCAACACCGGGGAGCTGTTTTTT. Its protein is CASDGGINTGELFF.

V and J are TRBV10-2 and TRBJ2-5, with 14 positions matching TRBD2. Germline CDR1 reads WSHSY; CDR2 reads SAAADI. The J segment lost 4 bases and the V segment lost 6 bases, leaving 7 bases of the junction unmatched. The CDR3 is 16 amino acids. The CDR3 protein is CASRPPGTSGGETQYF. CDR3 DNA sequence: TGCGCCAGCAGGCCCCCCGGGACTAGCGGGGGAGAGACCCAGTACTTC.

The table lists this clone with many counts. The chain carries TRBV20-1 and TRBJ1-5; no clear D gene. The V gene's germline CDR1 is DFQATT and CDR2 SNEGSKA (reference sequence). V gave up 3 bases and J gave up 0 bases, with 9 bases separating them. The CDR3 runs to 14 residues. The CDR3 reads CSASDIYSNQPQHF. DNA for the CDR3: TGCAGTGCTAGTGATATATATAGCAATCAGCCCCAGCATTTT.

The rearrangement joins TRBV6-4 to TRBJ1-2; no definite D call. This CDR3 comprises 14 residues. The germline CDR1 and CDR2 sequences are MRHNA and SNTAGT. V dropped 6 bases and J dropped 8 bases, with 19 bases sitting between them. The CDR3 bases are TGTGCCAGCAGCCTAGATGAGGGCTTGAGCGGCTACACCTTC. It is translated as CASSLDEGLSGYTF.

This clone has a handful of counts. The chain couples TRBV4-1 to TRBJ2-7; TRBD2 agrees at 10 bases. The CDR3 spans 19 residues. V was pared by 3 bases and J by 4 bases, with 18 bases of the junction left unmatched. Looked up from germline, CDR1 is MGHRA and CDR2 is YSYEKL. The CDR3 loop is CASSQILGLSGRRQYEQYF. The CDR3 region has the DNA TGCGCCAGCAGCCAGATCCTGGGACTTAGCGGGAGGCGACAATACGAGCAGTACTTC.

The sample holds one count of this clone. This sequence joins TRBV5-6 and TRBJ2-3, with D unclear. This CDR3 has 14 amino acids. Germline V gene lookup returns CDR1 SGHDT and CDR2 YYEEEE. V lost 1 base to trimming and J lost 1 base, with 7 bases between them. In DNA, the CDR3 is TGTGCCAGCAGCTTGTTCTTCGGCACAGATACGCAGTATTTT. Protein: CASSLFFGTDTQYF.

J is TRBJ1-5 and V is TRBV29-1; a weak D match, TRBD1 (5 bases). In germline, CDR1 is SQVTM, CDR2 ANQGSEA. Trimming removed 8 bases from V and 0 bases from J, with 11 bases in between. The CDR3 length is 13 residues. CDR3 region: CSQGRLSNQPQHF. In nucleotides, the CDR3 is TGCAGCCAGGGCAGACTTAGCAATCAGCCCCAGCATTTT. Supplemented by reference TRBV29-1 and TRBJ1-5, the full variable domain reads SAVISQKPSRDICQRGTSLTIQCQVDSQVTMMFWYRQQPGQSLTLIATANQGSEATYESGFVIDKFPISRPNLTFSTLTVSNMSPEDSSIYLCSQGRLSNQPQHFGDGTRLSIL.

The DNA for the CDR3 is TGTGCCAGCCTCTGGACCTCCGGGACAGGGGGCAGGGCTTTCTTT. This translates into CASLWTSGTGGRAFF. The chain is built from TRBV28 and TRBJ1-1, with TRBD1 matching over 12 bases. Trimming took 8 bases from V and 11 from J; bases not matched to a gene: 15. CDR3 length equals 15 residues. From germline, CDR1 is MDHEN and CDR2 SYDVKM.

The chain uses TRBV12-5 and TRBJ2-5; TRBD1 is a possible D gene (6 bases). With 0 bases removed from V and 5 bases from J, the gap between germline ends came to 13 bases. CDR3 length: 15 residues. CDR1 is LGHNT, CDR2 FRNRAP, per germline. Written as DNA, the CDR3 is TGTGCTAGTGGTTTGGTGTGGCAGGGGTTTGAGACCCAGTACTTC. This gives the protein CASGLVWQGFETQYF.

The V gene is TRBV5-1, the J gene TRBJ1-6; a possible D gene is TRBD1 (5 bases). The germline V gene encodes CDR1 SGHRS and CDR2 YFSETQ. Trimming removed 4 bases at V and 9 bases at J, with 17 bases between. This CDR3 has 15 residues. The DNA of the CDR3 is TGCGCCAGCAGCCTCCAGGGCCCGGCCGGTTCACCCCTCCACTTT. Translation gives CASSLQGPAGSPLHF.

The V and J genes are TRBV29-1 and TRBJ2-2, with unresolved D. The CDR3 runs to 11 residues. CDR1 and CDR2 from the germline V gene are SQVTM and ANQGSEA. Trimming stripped 4 bases from V and 3 bases from J, with 3 bases between. CDR3 sequence reads: CSVGDTGELFF. DNA for the CDR3: TGCAGCGTTGGAGACACCGGGGAGCTGTTTTTT.

The rearrangement links TRBV5-1 to TRBJ1-2; 9 bases line up with TRBD1. This CDR3 has 15 residues. CDR1 and CDR2 (germline): SGHRS, YFSETQ. The ends lost 0 bases at V and 8 bases at J; junction bases unmatched: 8. The CDR3 nucleotides are TGCGCCAGCAGCTTGGAACAGGGGGCCGGCAGGGGCTACACCTTC. This codes for CASSLEQGAGRGYTF.

This sequence joins TRBV18 and TRBJ2-1; D unclear. Germline assignment: CDR1 KGHSH and CDR2 LQKENI. This CDR3 is built from 16 residues. V was pared by 3 bases and J by 3 bases, with 15 bases between. In nucleotides, the CDR3 is TGTGCCAGCTCACCTCCTACCGCTACCAACTACAATGAGCAGTTCTTC. Protein product: CASSPPTATNYNEQFF.

The chain is built from TRBV11-1 and TRBJ2-5; TRBD2 matches 9 bases. CDR1 is SGHAT, CDR2 FQDESV, per germline (reference sequence). This CDR3 spans 16 amino acids. The J segment lost 4 bases and the V segment lost 6 bases, leaving 12 bases of the junction unmatched. This CDR3 is CASSVAGGLGGETQYF. Here the CDR3 DNA reads TGTGCCAGCAGTGTGGCGGGGGGGCTAGGTGGAGAGACCCAGTACTTC.

V gene TRBV6-1 combines with J gene TRBJ1-1, with D tentatively TRBD1 (5 bases). V lost 3 bases and J lost 2, with 10 bases in between. Germline V gene lookup returns CDR1 MNHNS and CDR2 SASEGT. This CDR3 is built from 14 residues. The CDR3 loop is CASSEKGRNTEAFF. DNA of the CDR3: TGTGCCAGCAGTGAGAAGGGGCGCAACACTGAAGCTTTCTTT.

The J gene is TRBJ2-3, the V gene TRBV6-5; 7 bases match TRBD2. Germline V gene data show CDR1 as MNHEY and CDR2 as SVGAGI. The CDR3 totals 14 residues. Trimming removed 6 bases from V and 7 bases from J; junction bases left unmatched: 10. The CDR3 bases are TGTGCCAGCAGGGGGACTCAAGCGGGAAATACGCAGTATTTT. The encoded protein is CASRGTQAGNTQYF.

The V and J genes are TRBV5-1 and TRBJ1-4; D gene uncertain. The CDR3 is 14 residues long. Trimming stripped 0 bases from V and 8 bases from J, with 11 bases between. Germline CDR1 SGHRS, CDR2 YFSETQ. DNA for the CDR3: TGCGCCAGCAGCTTGGGAGAGGGTGGCGAAAAACTGTTTTTT. Residues: CASSLGEGGEKLFF.

The chain recombines TRBV7-2 with TRBJ2-7; 11 bases are a match to TRBD2. V lost 4 bases to trimming and J lost 4 bases; unmatched junction nucleotides: 18. The germline CDR1 and CDR2 sequences are SGHTA and FQGNSA. The CDR3 contains 19 residues. As DNA, the CDR3 is TGTGCCAGCAGCTCATCCCTAGCGGGGGGAGACTTCCTTCGGTACGAGCAGTACTTC. Its translation is CASSSSLAGGDFLRYEQYF.

The rearrangement joins TRBV7-7 to TRBJ2-2; TRBD1 matches at 9 bases. The CDR3 is made up of 15 amino acids. With 5 bases clipped from V and 4 bases from J, the junction kept 5 bases outside the gene matches. Germline V gives CDR1 SSHAT, CDR2 FNYEAQ (reference sequence). The CDR3 DNA sequence: TGTGCCAGCAGCCCGGGGACAGGGATCACCGGGGAGCTGTTTTTT. Translating it yields CASSPGTGITGELFF. Using reference TRBV7-7 and TRBJ2-2 for the parts outside the CDR3, the full variable domain is GAGVSQSPRYKVTKRGQDVTLRCDPISSHATLYWYQQALGQGPEFLTYFNYEAQPDKSGLPSDRFSAERPEGSISTLTIQRTEQRDSAMYRCASSPGTGITGELFFGEGSRLTVL.

The chain carries TRBV27 and TRBJ1-1; TRBD1 is a possible D gene (6 bases). The CDR3 loop spans 15 amino acids. Germline lookup yields CDR1 MNHEY and CDR2 SMNVEV (reference sequence). Deletions cut 6 bases from V and 5 bases from J, with 19 bases between. CDR3 sequence reads: CASRTRQAGVTEAFF. The CDR3 DNA sequence: TGTGCCAGCAGGACACGACAGGCGGGGGTAACTGAAGCTTTCTTT.

The chain carries TRBV28 and TRBJ2-7; perhaps TRBD2 as D (5 bases). Between the trimmed V and J ends, which lost 4 bases and 3 bases, there was a span of 13 bases. In germline, CDR1 is MDHEN, CDR2 SYDVKM. CDR3 length equals 14 residues. CDR3 DNA: TGTGCCAGCAGTTCCCCCCCCGGGGACTACGAGCAGTACTTC. It yields the protein CASSSPPGDYEQYF.

The chain combines TRBV28 with TRBJ1-2; 8 bases agree with TRBD1. V gave up 3 bases and J gave up 3 bases; unmatched junction bases: 9. Germline CDR1 reads MDHEN; CDR2 reads SYDVKM. The CDR3 extends over 16 amino acids. The CDR3 coding sequence is TGTGCCAGCAGTTTGGTGTCAGGGGGCGCGGACTATGGCTACACCTTC. Translating gives CASSLVSGGADYGYTF.

The chain has TRBV19 and TRBJ1-2; 7 nucleotides agree with TRBD1. This CDR3 is 14 amino acids long. The V gene's germline CDR1 is LNHDA and CDR2 SQIVND (reference sequence). With V trimmed by 6 bases and J by 0 bases, 4 bases remained unmatched. The CDR3 DNA reads as TGTGCCAGTAGGCAGACAGGGACTAACTATGGCTACACCTTC. It encodes CASRQTGTNYGYTF.

The genes are TRBV18 and TRBJ2-1; no reliable D call. The ends were cut back, 10 bases at V and 7 bases at J, with 14 bases in the middle. The CDR3 runs to 12 residues. Germline CDR1 reads KGHSH; CDR2 reads LQKENI. CDR3 nucleotides: TGTGCCACCAAAGACCCCGGGAATGAGCAGTTCTTC. This translates into CATKDPGNEQFF.

The chain carries TRBV7-9 and TRBJ2-5, with D tentatively TRBD2 (5 bases). In germline, CDR1 is SEHNR, CDR2 FQNEAQ (reference sequence). V lost 1 base and J lost 5, with 8 bases in between. This CDR3 contains 13 residues. For the CDR3, the DNA is TGTGCCAGCAGCTTAGAGGTAGCGGAGACCCAGTACTTC. It translates to CASSLEVAETQYF. Filled out from reference TRBV7-9 and TRBJ2-5, the complete variable domain reads DTGVSQNPRHKITKRGQNVTFRCDPISEHNRLYWYRQTLGQGPEFLTYFQNEAQLEKSRLLSDRFSAERPKGSFSTLEIQRTEQGDSAMYLCASSLEVAETQYFGPGTRLLVL.

This clone has just a few counts. The chain uses TRBV28 and TRBJ1-5; 8 bases fit TRBD1. Germline assignment: CDR1 MDHEN and CDR2 SYDVKM. The CDR3 length is 18 residues. Trimming removed 5 bases from V and 3 bases from J; junction bases left unmatched: 15. The CDR3 nucleotides read TGTGCCAGCAGTCTCTTGACAGGGGCCATGTCCAACAATCAGCCCCAGCATTTT. This gives the protein CASSLLTGAMSNNQPQHF.